What follows is one TCR beta chain and its context. The antigen is unknown. This entry belongs to a study of identical twins. The study's findings and limits: Modelling underestimated the level of out-of-frame TCR alpha sharing observed in monozygotic twins. There was an excess of low generation probability in the out-of-frame alpha sequences that twins shared.

Template switching added a universal primer site; cDNA carried unique molecular identifiers. TCRdb itself ran the 5' RACE reads through MiXCR, one entry per CDR3 protein. In the table there are approximately 600,000 distinct CDR3 sequences, roughly 7.2% of which are singletons. V lost 1 base to trimming and J lost 1 base; unmatched junction nucleotides: 5. The CDR3 covers 16 residues. CDR1 is SGHVS and CDR2 is FQNEAQ in the germline V gene. These same records also appear under a second study, on yellow fever vaccine responses in identical twins.

Sequencing was done on a sample of PBMCs. This TCR was sampled from a young woman in good health. The chain couples TRBV7-8 to TRBJ2-3; 7 bases line up with TRBD2. The CDR3 sequence is CASSLDGGGGTDTQYF. The CDR3 DNA follows: TGTGCCAGCAGCTTAGATGGGGGGGGGGGCACAGATACGCAGTATTTT.